The 17 T cell receptor beta chains listed next were all sequenced from one sample in a study of response to subunit inactivated influenza vaccine. TCRdb processed the RT-PCR reads anew with MiXCR; each CDR3 protein has one entry. The sample shows under 750,000 distinct CDR3 sequences, 10% to 15% of them seen only once. Here the sequenced sample was PBMCs from blood, taken on the day of vaccination. These receptors were taken from a man in his fifties who received an inactivated influenza vaccine.

This clonotype was seen a handful of times. This chain joins TRBV6-5 and TRBJ2-2; D remains ambiguous. Trimming took 2 bases from V and 5 from J, leaving 6 bases between them. Germline lookup yields CDR1 MNHEY and CDR2 SVGAGI. The CDR3 covers 13 residues. CDR3 bases: TGTGCCAGCAGTTACGCAGGAACCGGGGAGCTGTTTTTT. Its protein product is CASSYAGTGELFF.

The chain carries TRBV5-1 and TRBJ2-7; TRBD2 agrees at 7 bases. Trimming removed 0 bases from V and 0 bases from J; junction bases left unmatched: 9. The CDR3 sequence is 17 residues long. CDR1 is SGHRS and CDR2 is YFSETQ in the germline V gene. The CDR3 protein is CASSLVPGGISSYEQYF. CDR3 DNA sequence: TGCGCCAGCAGCTTGGTACCGGGGGGAATTAGCTCCTACGAGCAGTACTTC.

CDR3 sequence: CASSLDRRLPNEQFF. In nucleotides, the CDR3 is TGTGCCAGCAGCTTAGATCGGAGACTCCCCAACGAGCAGTTCTTC. The V and J genes are TRBV11-3 and TRBJ2-7, with D uncertain. Gene TRBJ2-1 matches the end of the DNA better, so the J call may be wrong. Looked up from germline, CDR1 is SGHNT and CDR2 is YENEEA. The CDR3 has 15 residues.

This clonotype showed up just a few times. CDR3 bases: TGCGCCAGCAGTAAGTTAGGACAGACGGGACTAGCGGGAGTTGGGCGCAATGAGCAGTTCTTC. Protein product: CASSKLGQTGLAGVGRNEQFF. The rearrangement uses TRBV5-1 and TRBJ2-1, with 14 positions matching TRBD2. J lost 6 bases, V lost 5 bases, and 22 bases had no gene match. The CDR3 extends over 21 amino acids. Germline V gene data show CDR1 as SGHRS and CDR2 as YFSETQ.

This clonotype was found a few times. CDR3 DNA sequence: TGTGCCAGCAGCTCCACCGGGACCCTAAAGCAGTACTTC. Amino acids: CASSSTGTLKQYF. V is TRBV7-6 and J is TRBJ2-7; D possibly matches TRBD1 or TRBD2 (5 bases each). The V gene lost 4 bases and the J gene lost 8 bases, with 15 bases spanning the gap. Germline CDR1 is SGHVS and CDR2 is FNYEAQ. The CDR3 is made up of 13 amino acids. Looking up the rest from reference TRBV7-6 and TRBJ2-7 gives the full variable domain: GAGVSQSPRYKVTKRGQDVALRCDPISGHVSLYWYRQALGQGPEFLTYFNYEAQQDKSGLPNDRFSAERPEGSISTLTIQRTEQRDSAMYRCASSSTGTLKQYFGPGTRLTVT.

A few counts support this clonotype. The J gene is TRBJ1-1, the V gene TRBV27; possible D gene TRBD1, 6 bases. The CDR3 runs 15 residues. Trimming cost V 5 bases and J 0 bases, with 13 bases left between them. CDR1 is MNHEY, CDR2 SMNVEV, per germline (reference sequence). In DNA, the CDR3 is TGTGCCAGCAGTCCTCGACAGGCTCTGAACACTGAAGCTTTCTTT. Encoded protein: CASSPRQALNTEAFF.

This clonotype was detected many times. The junction differs from germline at one of its ends, possibly a read error. CDR3 DNA: TGCTCCAGCAGCTTGGCCTCGACGAACACTGAAGCTTTCTTT. It is translated as CSSSLASTNTEAFF. The chain uses TRBV5-1 and TRBJ1-1; D unclear. CDR1 and CDR2 (germline): SGHRS, YFSETQ. This CDR3 is 14 amino acids long.

This chain connects TRBV7-9 to TRBJ1-1; 7 bases fit TRBD1. Trimming at V came to 5 bases and at J to 5 bases, leaving 11 bases not matched to a gene. Germline V gene lookup returns CDR1 SEHNR and CDR2 FQNEAQ (reference sequence). There are 15 residues in the CDR3. The CDR3 DNA sequence: TGTGCCAGCAGCCCGAGCGAGCTACAGGGGACTGAAGCTTTCTTT. This translates into CASSPSELQGTEAFF.

The table lists this clonotype with a few counts. The chain is built from TRBV29-1 and TRBJ2-3; 9 bases map to TRBD2. The ends lost 5 bases at V and 0 bases at J; junction bases unmatched: 9. This CDR3 spans 16 amino acids. Germline CDR1 is SQVTM and CDR2 is ANQGSEA. The CDR3 nucleotides are TGCAGCGTTTTGGGTGAGACTAGCGGAAGCACAGATACGCAGTATTTT. This encodes CSVLGETSGSTDTQYF.

This rearrangement joins TRBV24-1 to TRBJ1-1; 7 nucleotides match TRBD1. The CDR3 is 15 amino acids. V shed 3 bases, J shed 5 bases, and the junction held 8 bases outside the gene matches. Germline V gives CDR1 KGHDR, CDR2 SFDVKD. The DNA for the CDR3 is TGTGCCACCAGTGATCACAGGGGTGGCGGGACTGAAGCTTTCTTT. This codes for CATSDHRGGGTEAFF.

This clonotype has only a few counts. The V and J genes are TRBV6-2 or TRBV6-3 and TRBJ2-5; 7 nucleotides align to TRBD2. Per germline, CDR1 MNHEY and CDR2 SVGEGT. This CDR3 region has 16 residues. With V trimmed by 2 bases and J by 2 bases, 8 bases remained unmatched. The CDR3 is CASSYSGTDRQETQYF. The CDR3 nucleotides are TGTGCCAGCAGTTACAGCGGGACTGACCGTCAAGAGACCCAGTACTTC.

The chain's CDR3 is CSARRTGGTDTQYF. The CDR3 DNA is TGCAGTGCTAGGCGGACAGGGGGCACAGATACGCAGTATTTT. This sequence joins TRBV20-1 and TRBJ2-3; 9 bases are a match to TRBD1. The CDR3 is 14 residues long. V lost 3 bases and J lost 1; bases outside the gene matches: 2. The germline CDR1 and CDR2 sequences are DFQATT and SNEGSKA (reference sequence).

This clonotype came up a few times. The CDR3 DNA reads as TGTGCCATCAGCCCGACAGGGCGGGCAGATACGCAGTATTTT. This gives the protein CAISPTGRADTQYF. The genes are TRBV10-3 and TRBJ2-3, with 7 nucleotides matching TRBD1. Per germline, CDR1 ENHRY and CDR2 SYGVKD. With 6 bases clipped from V and 4 bases from J, the junction kept 7 bases outside the gene matches. The CDR3 totals 14 residues.

The genes are TRBV25-1 and TRBJ2-4; TRBD2 aligns across 11 bases. The germline V gene has CDR1 MGHDK and CDR2 SYGVNS. Trimming cost V 6 bases and J 8 bases; bases outside gene matches: 6. CDR3 length: 14 residues. CDR3 bases: TGTGCCAGCAGCGTAGCGGGGGGGGTGGACATTCAGTACTTC. It codes for CASSVAGGVDIQYF. Variable domain in full (rest from reference TRBV25-1 and TRBJ2-4): EADIYQTPRYLVIGTGKKITLECSQTMGHDKMYWYQQDPGMELHLIHYSYGVNSTEKGDLSSESTVSRIRTEHFPLTLESARPSHTSQYLCASSVAGGVDIQYFGAGTRLSVL.

The chain links TRBV2 to TRBJ2-1, with D possibly matching TRBD2 (6 bases). The CDR3 is made up of 13 amino acids. Germline CDR1 reads SNHLY; CDR2 reads FYNNEI. The V end was cut by 6 bases, the J end by 7 bases, with 13 bases between. CDR3 DNA: TGTGCCAGCAGGTCCAGCGGGTTGAATGAGCAGTTCTTC. Its translation: CASRSSGLNEQFF. Using reference TRBV2 and TRBJ2-1 for the parts outside the CDR3, the full variable domain is EPEVTQTPSHQVTQMGQEVILRCVPISNHLYFYWYRQILGQKVEFLVSFYNNEISEKSEIFDDQFSVERPDGSNFTLKIRSTKLEDSAMYFCASRSSGLNEQFFGPGTRLTVL.

The gene calls are TRBV5-6 and TRBJ2-3; D is uncertain. CDR1 and CDR2 (germline): SGHDT, YYEEEE. Trimming stripped 5 bases from V and 6 bases from J, with 16 bases between. The CDR3 has 14 residues. The CDR3 here is CASRPEERFDTQYF. As DNA, the CDR3 is TGTGCCAGCAGGCCGGAAGAGCGTTTCGATACGCAGTATTTT. Full variable domain (rest looked up from reference TRBV5-6 and TRBJ2-3): DAGVTQSPTHLIKTRGQQVTLRCSPKSGHDTVSWYQQALGQGPQFIFQYYEEEERQRGNFPDRFSGHQFPNYSSELNVNALLLGDSALYLCASRPEERFDTQYFGPGTRLTVL.

The rearrangement links TRBV4-3 to TRBJ2-1; a weak D match, TRBD1 (6 bases). The CDR3 consists of 14 residues. Germline assignment: CDR1 LGHNA and CDR2 YSLEER. Trimming removed 0 bases at V and 10 bases at J, with 13 bases between. CDR3 residues: CASSQEPAGAEQFF. In DNA, the CDR3 is TGCGCCAGCAGCCAAGAACCTGCAGGGGCGGAGCAGTTCTTC.